This record concerns one T cell receptor (beta chain) sequence. The record originates from a study of T cell changes during pregnancy in multiple sclerosis. Profiling relied on immunoSEQ multiplex PCR, and the TCRdb table lists in-frame clones only, not all of them. The sample carries 25,000 to 30,000 clones, roughly nine tenths recorded once. This CDR3 comprises 16 residues. The germline gives CDR1 LGHNA, CDR2 YSLEER. V dropped 4 bases and J dropped 8; count of bases not matched to a gene: 14. Here the sequenced sample was CD8+ T cells from peripheral blood mononuclear cells, taken in the second trimester of pregnancy. This chain links TRBV4-3 with TRBJ2-1, with 7 bases aligning to TRBD1. This sequence originates from a female donor with multiple sclerosis, enrolled in a pregnancy study. This chain's CDR3 is CASSPLGQVGVYEQFF. CDR3 DNA sequence: TGCGCCAGCAGCCCCCTAGGACAGGTCGGTGTTTATGAGCAGTTCTTC.